These 19 T cell receptor beta chains were all obtained from the same sample, sequenced in a study of T cell responses to AZD1222 COVID-19 vaccine. Sequencing was performed with immunoSEQ multiplex PCR; in TCRdb, only in-frame clones are kept and a portion is missing. Of more than 85,000 clones listed, 85% to 95% are singletons. The sample was peripheral blood, taken on day 0 of AZD1222 vaccination. The receptors come from an adult in good health.

The chain uses TRBV15 and TRBJ2-2; 10 nucleotides line up with TRBD2. Losses at the gene ends were 9 bases for V and 5 bases for J; bases not matched to a gene: 6. This CDR3 has 14 residues. The V gene's germline CDR1 is LNHNV and CDR2 YYDKDF (reference sequence). In DNA form, the CDR3 reads TGTGCCACAGCTAGCGGGGGCGTAACCGGGGAGCTGTTTTTT. Translation: CATASGGVTGELFF.

The chain employs TRBV27 and TRBJ1-5, with 8 positions matching TRBD1. Germline CDR1 reads MNHEY; CDR2 reads SMNVEV (reference sequence). The V and J ends lost 10 bases and 1 base, in that order; junction bases with no gene match: 12. The CDR3 extends over 16 amino acids. The CDR3 spells CATIRETGASNQPQHF. The DNA for the CDR3 is TGTGCCACCATCCGCGAGACAGGGGCGAGCAATCAGCCCCAGCATTTT.

This clone was found once. V is TRBV5-1 and J is TRBJ2-5; a possible D gene is TRBD2 (6 bases). Deletions cut 0 bases from V and 5 bases from J, with 8 bases between. The germline V gene has CDR1 SGHRS and CDR2 YFSETQ. CDR3 length: 13 residues. CDR3 residues: CASSLEGRETQYF. In DNA, the CDR3 is TGCGCCAGCAGCTTGGAAGGGAGGGAGACCCAGTACTTC.

CDR3 in DNA: TGTGCCAGCAGTCAATCGGGGGGCGGTACTGAAGCTTTCTTT. Translated, it gives CASSQSGGGTEAFF. J is TRBJ1-1 and V is TRBV5-5; maybe TRBD1 (6 bases). CDR3 length: 14 amino acids. Per germline, CDR1 SGHKS and CDR2 YYEKEE (reference sequence). The V end lost 5 bases, the J end lost 5 bases, and 16 bases lay between the germline ends.

The gene calls are TRBV6-5 and TRBJ1-1; no reliable D call. V lost 4 bases and J 5 bases, leaving 17 bases between the germline ends. The CDR3 sequence is 15 residues long. From germline, CDR1 is MNHEY and CDR2 SVGAGI. For the CDR3, the DNA is TGTGCCAGCAGTTTAGACGGCAACCGCCGGACTGAAGCTTTCTTT. This codes for CASSLDGNRRTEAFF.

This chain's CDR3 is CASSLIQGTGELFF. The CDR3 DNA sequence: TGTGCCAGCAGCTTAATACAGGGCACCGGGGAGCTGTTTTTT. The V and J genes are TRBV7-3 and TRBJ2-2; TRBD1 is a possible D gene (6 bases). The CDR3 consists of 14 residues. Germline V CDR1 and CDR2: SGHTA, FQGTGA. V was cut by 1 base and J by 4 bases, with 7 bases left in between. The full variable domain, rest sourced from reference TRBV7-3 and TRBJ2-2, is GAGVSQTPSNKVTEKGKYVELRCDPISGHTALYWYRQSLGQGPEFLIYFQGTGAADDSGLPNDRFFAVRPEGSVSTLKIQRTERGDSAVYLCASSLIQGTGELFFGEGSRLTVL.

This clone was found once. V and J are TRBV12-3 or TRBV12-4 and TRBJ1-4; D not certain. This CDR3 has 13 amino acids. V was clipped by 7 bases and J by 8 bases, with 14 bases between them. CDR3 residues: CASTEPSGEKLFF. CDR3 nucleotides: TGTGCCAGCACAGAGCCGTCTGGAGAAAAACTGTTTTTT.

This chain uses TRBV21-1 with TRBJ2-7; TRBD2 is taken as the D call from the table, unchecked against the DNA. TRBV21-1 is deemed a pseudogene. This CDR3 comprises 17 residues. CDR3 residues: CASSKAFRSHYTHEQYF. The CDR3 nucleotides read TGTGCCAGCAGCAAGGCCTTTAGGTCACACTATACTCACGAGCAGTACTTC.

This rearrangement joins TRBV12-5 to TRBJ2-2; 9 nucleotides agree with TRBD1. This CDR3 has 18 amino acids. V lost 3 bases to trimming and J lost 5 bases; unmatched junction nucleotides: 13. Germline CDR1 is LGHNT and CDR2 is FRNRAP. The CDR3 DNA sequence: TGTGCTAGTGGTTTTGGGCCGACCGGGACAGGGAGGACCGGGGAGCTGTTTTTT. Translated: CASGFGPTGTGRTGELFF.

This rearrangement joins TRBV4-1 to TRBJ1-6; 8 nucleotides align to TRBD1. Trimming took 0 bases from V and 8 from J; bases not matched to a gene: 9. In germline, CDR1 is MGHRA, CDR2 YSYEKL. There are 17 residues in the CDR3. The CDR3 sequence: CASSQDRGRLNYSPLHF. CDR3 DNA: TGCGCCAGCAGCCAAGACAGGGGGCGCCTTAATTATTCACCCCTCCACTTT.

The V and J genes are TRBV6-5 and TRBJ2-3, with TRBD1 identical over 7 bases. After removal of 6 bases from V and 1 base from J, the junction contained 7 bases not matched to a gene. Germline V gene sequence: CDR1 MNHEY, CDR2 SVGAGI. CDR3 size: 15 residues. The CDR3 bases are TGTGCCAGCAGGGGGGCAGGGACAGGCACAGATACGCAGTATTTT. This sequence encodes CASRGAGTGTDTQYF.

The CDR3 spells CASRGKPYEQYF. The CDR3 bases are TGTGCCAGCCGAGGGAAACCCTACGAGCAGTACTTC. The V gene is TRBV3-1 (or the pseudogene TRBV3-2), the J gene TRBJ2-7, with D maybe TRBD2 (5 bases). The CDR3 consists of 12 residues. Between the trimmed V and J ends, which lost 8 bases and 2 bases, there was a span of 10 bases. CDR1 and CDR2 (germline): LGHDT, YNNKEL (reference sequence).

This rearrangement joins TRBV2 to TRBJ1-6; the match to TRBD1 covers 9 bases. The V segment lost 11 bases and the J segment 8 bases; nucleotides outside the gene matches: 19. This CDR3 is built from 17 residues. Germline lookup yields CDR1 SNHLY and CDR2 FYNNEI. The CDR3 region has the DNA TGTGCCTGGTCCCGGGACAGGGCAGGGTCGAAATATTCACCCCTCCACTTT. Translated, it gives CAWSRDRAGSKYSPLHF.

This sequence joins TRBV7-9 and TRBJ2-2; TRBD2 matches at 7 bases. The CDR3 is 16 amino acids. Germline trimming cut 0 bases from V and 9 bases from J; bases unmatched to any gene: 10. Germline-derived CDR1 and CDR2 are SEHNR and FQNEAQ (reference sequence). CDR3 amino acids: CASSLAGGGPHRELFF. For the CDR3, the DNA is TGTGCCAGCAGCTTAGCGGGCGGGGGACCCCACCGGGAGCTGTTTTTT.

V is TRBV4-1 and J is TRBJ2-7; TRBD1 agrees at 10 bases. This CDR3 has 16 residues. The germline V gene encodes CDR1 MGHRA and CDR2 YSYEKL. The V and J ends lost 4 bases and 3 bases, in that order; junction bases with no gene match: 9. As DNA, the CDR3 is TGCGCCAGCAGCCCCCACTGGGGGGACAGGGGCTACGAGCAGTACTTC. Translated, it gives CASSPHWGDRGYEQYF.

The chain couples TRBV28 to TRBJ1-2; the D gene is possibly TRBD1 (5 bases). Trimming took 5 bases from V and 7 from J, leaving 14 bases between them. The CDR3 extends over 13 amino acids. Germline CDR1 is MDHEN and CDR2 is SYDVKM. CDR3 protein: CASSLRGTRGYTF. DNA for the CDR3: TGTGCCAGCAGTCTCCGCGGGACGCGTGGCTACACCTTC.

The gene calls are TRBV6-6 and TRBJ1-2; TRBD1 matches 7 bases. Germline CDR1 and CDR2: MNHNY and SVGAGI (reference sequence). V lost 2 bases and J lost 7; bases outside the gene matches: 1. This CDR3 contains 12 residues. CDR3 loop: CASSYDRVGYTF. CDR3 in DNA: TGTGCCAGCAGTTACGACAGGGTTGGCTACACCTTC.

This clone showed up just once. The chain recombines TRBV10-1 with TRBJ2-7; TRBD1 is a possible D gene (6 bases). The CDR3 is 14 amino acids. The V gene's germline CDR1 is WNHNN and CDR2 SYGVQD (reference sequence). The ends were cut back, 0 bases at V and 5 bases at J, with 11 bases in the middle. The CDR3 region has the DNA TGCGCCAGCAGTGAGTCCCCCAGGGGCCACGAGCAGTACTTC. Amino acid sequence: CASSESPRGHEQYF.

The chain employs TRBV19 and TRBJ2-7; 7 bases match TRBD1. There are 16 residues in the CDR3. Germline CDR1 is LNHDA and CDR2 is SQIVND (reference sequence). The ends lost 5 bases at V and 5 bases at J; junction bases unmatched: 15. The CDR3 loop is CASSLNGQARSNEQYF. For the CDR3, the DNA is TGTGCCAGTAGTCTAAACGGACAGGCCCGCTCAAACGAGCAGTACTTC.